The 24 T cell receptor beta chains below come from one sample, sequenced in a study of T cell responses to AZD1222 COVID-19 vaccine. Method: immunoSEQ multiplex PCR; TCRdb's copy keeps in-frame clones and lacks some. The data contain under 130,000 clones, about 92% of them seen just once; the ten biggest clones take up about 1.2%. Source: peripheral blood, taken on day 0 of AZD1222 vaccination. These receptors all stem from an adult in good health.

The chain joins TRBV11-1 to TRBJ2-2, with TRBD2 identical over 8 bases. Trimming at V came to 8 bases and at J to 4 bases, leaving 9 bases not matched to a gene. This CDR3 has 15 residues. The germline gives CDR1 SGHAT, CDR2 FQDESV (reference sequence). The CDR3 bases are TGTGCCAGCGCGGGGGGCCGGGACTTCACCGGGGAGCTGTTTTTT. This translates into CASAGGRDFTGELFF.

V usage is TRBV6-4 and J usage is TRBJ2-3; the D is unclear. The CDR3 totals 16 residues. CDR1 is MRHNA and CDR2 is SNTAGT in the germline V gene. V lost 0 bases and J lost 0, with 10 bases in between. Written as DNA, the CDR3 is TGTGCCAGCAGTGACTCGAGTGAGGCTAGCACAGATACGCAGTATTTT. This translates into CASSDSSEASTDTQYF.

The rearrangement joins TRBV27 to TRBJ1-6; tentative D call: TRBD1 (5 bases). The CDR3 runs 15 residues. The germline V and J ends were trimmed by 6 bases and 6 bases, with 15 bases remaining between them. CDR1 is MNHEY, CDR2 SMNVEV, per germline (reference sequence). Here the CDR3 reads CASSPLFGGNSPLHF. For the CDR3, the DNA is TGTGCCAGCAGCCCCCTTTTTGGGGGTAATTCACCCCTCCACTTT.

The chain has TRBV30 and TRBJ1-2; D is perhaps TRBD1 (5 bases). V shed 0 bases and J shed 7 bases, with 9 bases lying between them. Germline V gene sequence: CDR1 GTSNPN, CDR2 SVGIG (reference sequence). The CDR3 spans 12 residues. The CDR3 loop is CAWSVGLRGYTF. The CDR3 nucleotides read TGTGCCTGGAGTGTGGGACTGCGTGGCTACACCTTC.

This clone was seen more than once but under ten times. The chain combines TRBV29-1 with TRBJ1-6; D may be TRBD1 (5 bases). Germline loops: CDR1 SQVTM, CDR2 ANQGSEA. The CDR3 totals 13 residues. V was clipped by 5 bases and J by 8 bases, with 13 bases between them. For the CDR3, the DNA is TGCAGCGTTAGGGGTGGGGGAGATTCACCCCTCCACTTT. Translating it yields CSVRGGGDSPLHF. Together with reference TRBV29-1 and TRBJ1-6, the CDR3 gives the full variable domain: SAVISQKPSRDICQRGTSLTIQCQVDSQVTMMFWYRQQPGQSLTLIATANQGSEATYESGFVIDKFPISRPNLTFSTLTVSNMSPEDSSIYLCSVRGGGDSPLHFGNGTRLTVT.

The CDR3 loop is CASSLGQGESPLHF. CDR3 bases: TGTGCCAGCAGCTTGGGACAGGGGGAATCACCCCTCCACTTT. V and J are TRBV7-9 and TRBJ1-6; 11 nucleotides agree with TRBD1. V lost 3 bases to trimming and J lost 10 bases; unmatched junction nucleotides: 2. This CDR3 contains 14 residues. CDR1 and CDR2 (germline): SEHNR, FQNEAQ (reference sequence). Complete variable domain (other parts from reference TRBV7-9 and TRBJ1-6): DTGVSQNPRHKITKRGQNVTFRCDPISEHNRLYWYRQTLGQGPEFLTYFQNEAQLEKSRLLSDRFSAERPKGSFSTLEIQRTEQGDSAMYLCASSLGQGESPLHFGNGTRLTVT.

V and J are TRBV7-2 and TRBJ1-6; no reliable D call. The CDR3 runs to 13 residues. Per the germline V gene, CDR1 is SGHTA and CDR2 is FQGNSA. Deletions cut 7 bases from V and 10 bases from J, with 14 bases between. The DNA of the CDR3 is TGTGCCAGCACCTCTGGGTGGAGATCACCCCTCCACTTT. Its translation: CASTSGWRSPLHF.

CDR3 coding DNA: TGTGCCAGCAGCCAACAGGGAAACGGGGAGCTGTTTTTT. Amino acids: CASSQQGNGELFF. The V gene is TRBV3-1 (or the pseudogene TRBV3-2), the J gene TRBJ2-2, with D possibly TRBD1 on 5 matching bases. The CDR3 length is 13 residues. The V end was cut by 2 bases, the J end by 7 bases, with 8 bases between. Germline V gene lookup returns CDR1 LGHDT and CDR2 YNNKEL (reference sequence).

V is TRBV11-3 and J is TRBJ1-5; D call uncertain. Germline V gene lookup returns CDR1 SGHNT and CDR2 YENEEA. This CDR3 is built from 15 residues. Trimming stripped 0 bases from V and 2 bases from J, with 8 bases between. CDR3: CASSLEEEGNQPQHF. For the CDR3, the DNA is TGTGCCAGCAGCTTAGAAGAGGAAGGCAATCAGCCCCAGCATTTT.

This chain connects TRBV7-3 to TRBJ2-1; 12 bases are shared with TRBD2. This CDR3 spans 16 amino acids. The germline V gene encodes CDR1 SGHTA and CDR2 FQGTGA. After removal of 5 bases from V and 8 bases from J, the junction contained 10 bases not matched to a gene. The DNA for the CDR3 is TGTGCCAGCAGCCCCCAGGCTAGCGGGGGGGCCTATGAGCAGTTCTTC. Its translation: CASSPQASGGAYEQFF.

The chain carries TRBV7-2 and TRBJ1-2; a possible D gene is TRBD1 (5 bases). Deletions cut 1 base from V and 3 bases from J, with 18 bases between. The CDR3 loop spans 17 amino acids. Looked up from germline, CDR1 is SGHTA and CDR2 is FQGNSA. DNA of the CDR3: TGTGCCAGCAGCTTAGAGGGTTGGGGGGGTAGCGACTATGGCTACACCTTC. This codes for CASSLEGWGGSDYGYTF.

This clone appeared a single time. The same CDR3 is also encoded by other DNA sequences in this sample. The chain is built from TRBV3-1 (or the pseudogene TRBV3-2) and TRBJ1-4; D is ambiguous. CDR1 and CDR2 (germline): LGHDT, YNNKEL (reference sequence). The length of the CDR3 is 13 residues. V lost 0 bases and J lost 8, with 7 bases in between. CDR3 in DNA: TGTGCCAGCAGCCAAGATTTAAACGAAAAACTGTTTTTT. Residues: CASSQDLNEKLFF.

V gene TRBV5-1 combines with J gene TRBJ2-5; 13 bases fit TRBD2. J was trimmed by 4 bases and V by 3 bases; bases with no gene match: 3. Germline CDR1 is SGHRS and CDR2 is YFSETQ. This CDR3 has 15 amino acids. The CDR3 nucleotides are TGCGCCAGCAGCTCGACTAGCGGGAGGAGAGAGACCCAGTACTTC. Its protein product is CASSSTSGRRETQYF.

CDR3 loop: CASSPSDRSSGPFF. CDR3 bases: TGTGCCAGCAGTCCCAGCGACAGATCGTCCGGACCTTTCTTT. J is TRBJ1-1 and V is TRBV28, with D tentatively TRBD1 (5 bases). Germline assignment: CDR1 MDHEN and CDR2 SYDVKM. V was clipped by 5 bases and J by 12 bases, with 22 bases between them. The length of the CDR3 is 14 residues. Based on the CDR3 plus reference TRBV28 and TRBJ1-1, the full variable domain is DVKVTQSSRYLVKRTGEKVFLECVQDMDHENMFWYRQDPGLGLRLIYFSYDVKMKEKGDIPEGYSVSREKKERFSLILESASTNQTSMYLCASSPSDRSSGPFFGQGTRLTVV.

The gene calls are TRBV18 and TRBJ1-5; no clear D gene. CDR1 and CDR2 from the germline V gene are KGHSH and LQKENI. This CDR3 has 15 amino acids. The V and J ends lost 1 base and 0 bases respectively, with 7 bases between them. The CDR3 spells CASSPRVDSNQPQHF. CDR3 DNA sequence: TGTGCCAGCTCACCACGGGTTGATAGCAATCAGCCCCAGCATTTT.

The chain recombines TRBV7-9 with TRBJ1-6, with D unresolved. This CDR3 contains 13 residues. Germline V CDR1 and CDR2: SEHNR, FQNEAQ (reference sequence). V lost 1 base, J lost 7 bases, and 5 bases lay in between. The CDR3 reads CASSLGSNSPLHF. CDR3 bases: TGTGCCAGCAGCTTAGGGTCGAATTCACCCCTCCACTTT.

J is TRBJ2-1 and V is TRBV7-3; D ambiguous. The CDR3 has 13 residues. Per the germline V gene, CDR1 is SGHTA and CDR2 is FQGTGA. V lost 0 bases and J lost 7, with 7 bases in between. CDR3 nucleotide sequence: TGTGCCAGCAGCTTAACGGTGGGGAATGAGCAGTTCTTC. This encodes CASSLTVGNEQFF.

CDR3 sequence reads: CASSPVAGGQETQYF. CDR3 nucleotide sequence: TGTGCCAGCAGCCCCGTGGCGGGAGGGCAAGAGACCCAGTACTTC. This rearrangement joins TRBV7-9 to TRBJ2-5, with 9 bases matching TRBD2. V shed 5 bases, J shed 2 bases, and the junction held 6 bases outside the gene matches. The CDR3 is 15 residues long. The germline gives CDR1 SEHNR, CDR2 FQNEAQ (reference sequence).

The chain carries TRBV9 and TRBJ1-3; D gene unclear. CDR1 SGDLS and CDR2 YYNGEE come from the germline V gene. With 4 bases removed from V and 0 bases from J, the gap between germline ends came to 11 bases. The CDR3 length is 15 residues. CDR3 amino acids: CASSQAAGSGNTIYF. The DNA of the CDR3 is TGTGCCAGCAGCCAGGCGGCGGGCTCTGGAAACACCATATATTTT.

The J gene is TRBJ2-3, the V gene TRBV20-1; TRBD2 might be the D (5 bases). The CDR3 is made up of 13 amino acids. CDR1 is DFQATT and CDR2 is SNEGSKA in the germline V gene (reference sequence). With 3 bases removed from V and 4 bases from J, the gap between germline ends came to 11 bases. The CDR3, as DNA: TGCAGTGCTAGTGTGAGCGGCTCAGATACGCAGTATTTT. It codes for CSASVSGSDTQYF.

The rearrangement uses TRBV7-3 and TRBJ1-1, with no clear D. The germline gives CDR1 SGHTA, CDR2 FQGTGA. Trimming removed 1 base from V and 1 base from J, with 10 bases in between. There are 15 residues in the CDR3. CDR3 nucleotides: TGTGCCAGCAGCTTAATAGGCCATGCGAACACTGAAGCTTTCTTT. It yields the protein CASSLIGHANTEAFF.

For the CDR3, the DNA is TGTGCCAGCAGTCGACAGGGAGTAAGTTCCACTGAAGCTTTCTTT. Protein product: CASSRQGVSSTEAFF. The chain is built from TRBV6-2 or TRBV6-3 and TRBJ1-1; 7 nucleotides match TRBD1. The CDR3 covers 15 residues. J gave up 4 bases and V 5 bases, and 10 bases lay outside the gene matches. In germline, CDR1 is MNHEY, CDR2 SVGEGT.

The chain couples TRBV6-1 to TRBJ1-3, with 7 positions matching TRBD1. Germline-derived CDR1 and CDR2 are MNHNS and SASEGT. The CDR3 extends over 18 amino acids. Germline trimming cut 3 bases from V and 2 bases from J; bases unmatched to any gene: 13. This CDR3 reads CASSDRDRARYTGNTIYF. The CDR3, as DNA: TGTGCCAGCAGTGATAGAGACAGGGCGAGATATACTGGAAACACCATATATTTT.

This clone has a handful of counts. The chain carries TRBV5-1 and TRBJ2-3; 14 bases agree with TRBD2. This CDR3 has 16 amino acids. V shed 8 bases, J shed 2 bases, and the junction held 7 bases outside the gene matches. The germline V gene has CDR1 SGHRS and CDR2 YFSETQ. CDR3 nucleotides: TGCGCCAGTGGGACTAGCGGGGGCCCTCCCACAGATACGCAGTATTTT. Translation: CASGTSGGPPTDTQYF. The whole variable domain, remainder taken from reference TRBV5-1 and TRBJ2-3, is KAGVTQTPRYLIKTRGQQVTLSCSPISGHRSVSWYQQTPGQGLQFLFEYFSETQRNKGNFPGRFSGRQFSNSRSEMNVSTLELGDSALYLCASGTSGGPPTDTQYFGPGTRLTVL.